The 27 T cell receptor beta chains below all came from one sample that was sequenced in a study of T cell responses to AZD1222 COVID-19 vaccine. Libraries were prepared by immunoSEQ multiplex PCR; TCRdb keeps only in-frame clonotypes and omits some of them. The sample includes under 250,000 clones, around 93% seen only once; the top ten take about 1%. The material sequenced was peripheral blood, taken on day 0 of MenACWY control vaccination. The source is an adult in good health.

This chain links TRBV5-4 with TRBJ2-7; D not resolved. CDR1 and CDR2 from the germline V gene are SGHNT and YYREEE (reference sequence). This CDR3 comprises 15 residues. V was clipped by 4 bases and J by 0 bases, with 14 bases between them. The CDR3 DNA reads as TGTGCCAGCAGCAGAACGGACCGCCTCTCCTACGAGCAGTACTTC. It encodes CASSRTDRLSYEQYF. Full variable domain (remainder filled in from reference TRBV5-4 and TRBJ2-7): ETGVTQSPTHLIKTRGQQVTLRCSSQSGHNTVSWYQQALGQGPQFIFQYYREEENGRGNFPPRFSGLQFPNYSSELNVNALELDDSALYLCASSRTDRLSYEQYFGPGTRLTVT.

A single count supports this clone. The genes are TRBV5-6 and TRBJ2-7; 8 nucleotides agree with TRBD1. The J segment lost 1 base and the V segment lost 4 bases, leaving 10 bases of the junction unmatched. Per the germline V gene, CDR1 is SGHDT and CDR2 is YYEEEE. This CDR3 contains 16 residues. CDR3 sequence (DNA): TGTGCCAGCAGCCAAAAACGGACAGGGCTATCCTACGAGCAGTACTTC. Amino acid sequence: CASSQKRTGLSYEQYF.

The chain is built from TRBV5-6 and TRBJ2-3; 12 bases agree with TRBD2. Germline V gene sequence: CDR1 SGHDT, CDR2 YYEEEE. Losses at the gene ends were 6 bases for V and 2 bases for J; bases not matched to a gene: 7. This CDR3 has 16 amino acids. The CDR3 is CASILLAGGNTDTQYF. CDR3 nucleotide sequence: TGTGCCAGCATCCTACTAGCGGGGGGAAACACAGATACGCAGTATTTT.

The chain combines TRBV5-4 with TRBJ1-1; D may be TRBD1 (5 bases). The CDR3 runs 13 residues. The V end was cut by 1 base, the J end by 5 bases, with 9 bases between. CDR1 is SGHNT and CDR2 is YYREEE in the germline V gene (reference sequence). CDR3 DNA sequence: TGTGCCAGCAGCTTGTTGGGGGGGACTGAAGCTTTCTTT. Its translation is CASSLLGGTEAFF.

V is TRBV5-4 and J is TRBJ1-2; a weak D match, TRBD1 (6 bases). Trimming took 4 bases from V and 10 from J, leaving 20 bases between them. This CDR3 comprises 14 residues. CDR1 and CDR2 (germline): SGHNT, YYREEE (reference sequence). In DNA form, the CDR3 reads TGTGCCAGCAGCCCGGAGGGAGGGGGATTGTACTACACCTTC. Residues: CASSPEGGGLYYTF.

The J gene is TRBJ1-2, the V gene TRBV12-2. TRBV12-2 is termed a pseudogene. The CDR3 has 16 residues. CDR3 in amino acids: CASRCPEDDGSYGYTF. The DNA for the CDR3 is TGTGCAAGTCGCTGCCCAGAGGATGACGGCAGCTATGGCTACACCTTC.

This chain uses TRBV19 with TRBJ2-7, with D unclear. Trimming took 5 bases from V and 0 from J, leaving 8 bases between them. This CDR3 is 13 amino acids long. Germline V gene lookup returns CDR1 LNHDA and CDR2 SQIVND (reference sequence). CDR3 loop: CASSLVSSYEQYF. The CDR3 DNA reads TGTGCCAGTAGTTTAGTAAGCTCCTACGAGCAGTACTTC.

The chain links TRBV25-1 to TRBJ1-5; D is ambiguous. V lost 3 bases and J lost 0, with 9 bases in between. CDR1 is MGHDK and CDR2 is SYGVNS in the germline V gene. CDR3 size: 15 residues. CDR3 loop: CASSDSFYSNQPQHF. The DNA of the CDR3 is TGTGCCAGCAGTGATTCCTTTTATAGCAATCAGCCCCAGCATTTT.

This clone came up once. The chain is built from TRBV4-1 and TRBJ1-1; the match to TRBD1 covers 9 bases. The V gene's germline CDR1 is MGHRA and CDR2 YSYEKL. This CDR3 spans 15 amino acids. Germline trimming cut 4 bases from V and 5 bases from J; bases unmatched to any gene: 8. The CDR3 nucleotides are TGCGCCAGCAGCCTTTCCGGGACAGGGTTGACTGAAGCTTTCTTT. Translated, it gives CASSLSGTGLTEAFF.

The V call is TRBV2, the J call TRBJ1-1; no clear D gene. The CDR3 totals 15 residues. The V gene lost 2 bases and the J gene lost 0 bases, with 10 bases spanning the gap. Germline values: CDR1 SNHLY, CDR2 FYNNEI. CDR3 sequence reads: CASSERGQMNTEAFF. The CDR3 DNA is TGTGCCAGCAGTGAACGGGGTCAGATGAACACTGAAGCTTTCTTT.

This chain links TRBV3-1 (or the pseudogene TRBV3-2) with TRBJ1-2; 12 bases map to TRBD1. CDR1 is LGHDT, CDR2 YNNKEL, per germline (reference sequence). The CDR3 covers 13 residues. J gave up 7 bases and V 8 bases, and 5 bases lay outside the gene matches. This CDR3 is CASLGQGAGGYTF. The CDR3 DNA is TGTGCCAGCCTGGGACAGGGGGCTGGTGGCTACACCTTC.

The chain carries TRBV7-2 and TRBJ2-1, with 7 bases that match TRBD2. V was clipped by 3 bases and J by 1 base; unmatched bases: 3. Germline V CDR1 and CDR2: SGHTA, FQGNSA. This CDR3 is built from 15 residues. CDR3 in DNA: TGTGCCAGCAGCTTGGAGCGGGGTTCCTACAATGAGCAGTTCTTC. Translation: CASSLERGSYNEQFF.

V usage is TRBV7-2 and J usage is TRBJ2-5, with 12 bases lining up with TRBD2. The length of the CDR3 is 15 residues. From germline, CDR1 is SGHTA and CDR2 FQGNSA. With 4 bases clipped from V and 4 bases from J, the junction kept 4 bases outside the gene matches. The CDR3 sequence is CASSSSGGAGETQYF. The CDR3 region has the DNA TGTGCCAGCAGCTCTAGCGGGGGGGCAGGAGAGACCCAGTACTTC.

This chain links TRBV5-1 with TRBJ2-3; 10 bases are a match to TRBD2. The germline V gene has CDR1 SGHRS and CDR2 YFSETQ. Trimming at V came to 0 bases and at J to 0 bases, leaving 7 bases not matched to a gene. CDR3 length: 18 residues. The CDR3 spells CASSLAASGGLSTDTQYF. CDR3 coding DNA: TGCGCCAGCAGCTTGGCGGCTAGCGGGGGCCTGAGCACAGATACGCAGTATTTT.

V and J are TRBV18 and TRBJ2-3; D remains unclear. Germline V lookup: CDR1 KGHSH, CDR2 LQKENI. The V end was cut by 3 bases, the J end by 1 base, with 2 bases between. The CDR3 is 12 amino acids. Written as DNA, the CDR3 is TGTGCCAGCTCACCGGGCACAGATACGCAGTATTTT. Translated, it gives CASSPGTDTQYF.

The count of this clone is one. The V and J genes are TRBV9 and TRBJ1-3, with a tentative D call TRBD1 (5 bases). CDR3 size: 18 residues. Trimming shortened V by 3 bases and J by 1 base, and 20 bases separated the two germline ends. Per the germline V gene, CDR1 is SGDLS and CDR2 is YYNGEE. This chain's CDR3 is CASSETTPGRMSGNTIYF. In DNA form, the CDR3 reads TGTGCCAGCAGCGAAACCACCCCAGGGAGGATGTCTGGAAACACCATATATTTT.

This clone has a handful of counts. The chain carries TRBV6-5 and TRBJ2-3; D is undetermined. Trimming took off 2 bases at V and 3 bases at J, with 12 bases between the two ends. This CDR3 has 15 amino acids. CDR1 is MNHEY and CDR2 is SVGAGI in the germline V gene. The DNA for the CDR3 is TGTGCCAGCAGTTACGGTCCCGGTGAGACAGATACGCAGTATTTT. Translation: CASSYGPGETDTQYF.

This chain joins TRBV2 and TRBJ2-7; no firm D call. The V end was cut by 1 base, the J end by 3 bases, with 4 bases between. CDR3 length: 12 amino acids. Germline-derived CDR1 and CDR2 are SNHLY and FYNNEI. Written as DNA, the CDR3 is TGTGCCAGCAGTGAAGGGGTCTACGAGCAGTACTTC. This sequence encodes CASSEGVYEQYF.

This rearrangement joins TRBV7-9 to TRBJ2-1; D is possibly TRBD2 (5 bases). V lost 6 bases and J 5 bases, leaving 11 bases between the germline ends. Germline V gene data show CDR1 as SEHNR and CDR2 as FQNEAQ (reference sequence). CDR3 length: 13 residues. The CDR3 loop is CASSQGLHNEQFF. The CDR3 nucleotides are TGTGCCAGCAGTCAAGGACTCCACAATGAGCAGTTCTTC.

V gene TRBV5-5 combines with J gene TRBJ2-1, with 9 bases aligning to TRBD2. CDR3 length equals 19 residues. In germline, CDR1 is SGHKS, CDR2 YYEKEE (reference sequence). Losses at the gene ends were 2 bases for V and 0 bases for J; bases not matched to a gene: 12. The CDR3 DNA is TGTGCCAGCAGCTTACTGTCCAGCGGGGGGCCTAGCTCCTACAATGAGCAGTTCTTC. Protein sequence: CASSLLSSGGPSSYNEQFF. The full variable domain, with the rest looked up from reference TRBV5-5 and TRBJ2-1, is DAGVTQSPTHLIKTRGQQVTLRCSPISGHKSVSWYQQVLGQGPQFIFQYYEKEERGRGNFPDRFSARQFPNYSSELNVNALLLGDSALYLCASSLLSSGGPSSYNEQFFGPGTRLTVL.

The V gene is TRBV2, the J gene TRBJ2-2; the D is unclear. In germline, CDR1 is SNHLY, CDR2 FYNNEI. The CDR3 runs to 13 residues. Trimming shortened V by 7 bases and J by 3 bases, and 9 bases separated the two germline ends. CDR3 sequence (DNA): TGTGCCAGCACCCTAGTTGACACCGGGGAGCTGTTTTTT. Encoded protein: CASTLVDTGELFF.

This chain links TRBV29-1 with TRBJ2-5; perhaps TRBD1 as D (6 bases). This CDR3 is built from 15 residues. Trimming took 6 bases from V and 2 from J, leaving 19 bases between them. Germline assignment: CDR1 SQVTM and CDR2 ANQGSEA. CDR3 sequence (DNA): TGCAGCGTCTCTAGGGGGACGGACTTACAAGAGACCCAGTACTTC. Its protein product is CSVSRGTDLQETQYF.

The J gene is TRBJ2-5, the V gene TRBV29-1, with D perhaps matching TRBD2 (6 bases). The CDR3 spans 14 residues. Germline V gives CDR1 SQVTM, CDR2 ANQGSEA. The V gene lost 0 bases and the J gene lost 8 bases, with 16 bases spanning the gap. The chain's CDR3 is CSVEDLGGTSTQYF. The CDR3 bases are TGCAGCGTTGAAGATCTAGGCGGGACCTCTACCCAGTACTTC.

J is TRBJ1-2 and V is TRBV9; D uncertain. The CDR3 is made up of 19 amino acids. Trimming stripped 0 bases from V and 5 bases from J, with 26 bases between. Germline assignment: CDR1 SGDLS and CDR2 YYNGEE. The CDR3 nucleotides are TGTGCCAGCAGCGTAGTAGCCTCGCCGGTCTGGGGTAAAGGGTATGGCTACACCTTC. This codes for CASSVVASPVWGKGYGYTF.

The chain is built from TRBV4-2 and TRBJ1-1; no clear D gene. CDR1 and CDR2 from the germline V gene are LGHNA and YNFKEQ. The CDR3 is made up of 14 amino acids. The V end lost 2 bases, the J end lost 5 bases, and 12 bases lay between the germline ends. CDR3 nucleotides: TGTGCCAGCAGCCAATTCGCAGTGAGTACTGAAGCTTTCTTT. Protein sequence: CASSQFAVSTEAFF.

This clone has just one count. The rearrangement joins TRBV6-5 to TRBJ1-1; weak D call: TRBD1 (6 bases). V was trimmed by 7 bases and J by 3 bases, leaving 12 bases between them. This CDR3 spans 13 amino acids. The germline V gene encodes CDR1 MNHEY and CDR2 SVGAGI. The CDR3 sequence: CASKENRDTEAFF. CDR3 bases: TGTGCCAGCAAAGAAAACAGGGACACTGAAGCTTTCTTT.

V is TRBV5-1 and J is TRBJ1-1, with D maybe TRBD1 (5 bases). V lost 7 bases, J lost 1 base, and 11 bases lay in between. The CDR3 is made up of 13 amino acids. CDR1 is SGHRS and CDR2 is YFSETQ in the germline V gene. The CDR3 sequence is CASRVRENTEAFF. DNA for the CDR3: TGCGCCAGCCGAGTCAGGGAGAACACTGAAGCTTTCTTT.